This T cell receptor beta chain was retrieved from a study of blood T cell repertoires in COVID-19. Study context: T cells, B-cell-depleted T cells, or PBMCs provided the cDNA or gDNA that served as material.

The germline V and J ends were trimmed by 4 bases and 8 bases, with 11 bases remaining between them. From germline, CDR1 is MGHDK and CDR2 SYGVNS. This CDR3 has 13 residues. Only in-frame clones appear in the TCRdb table, and some are missing; sequencing was by immunoSEQ multiplex PCR. The data hold roughly 290,000 clones, with over 75% observed a single time. This sequence was found in a young man who had recovered from COVID-19. The sequenced sample consisted of PBMCs or T cells enriched from blood (not recorded which). The V and J genes are TRBV25-1 and TRBJ1-4, with D possibly TRBD1 on 5 matching bases. DNA for the CDR3: TGTGCCAGCAGTGCCGGGGGTCGGGAAAAACTGTTTTTT. This translates into CASSAGGREKLFF.